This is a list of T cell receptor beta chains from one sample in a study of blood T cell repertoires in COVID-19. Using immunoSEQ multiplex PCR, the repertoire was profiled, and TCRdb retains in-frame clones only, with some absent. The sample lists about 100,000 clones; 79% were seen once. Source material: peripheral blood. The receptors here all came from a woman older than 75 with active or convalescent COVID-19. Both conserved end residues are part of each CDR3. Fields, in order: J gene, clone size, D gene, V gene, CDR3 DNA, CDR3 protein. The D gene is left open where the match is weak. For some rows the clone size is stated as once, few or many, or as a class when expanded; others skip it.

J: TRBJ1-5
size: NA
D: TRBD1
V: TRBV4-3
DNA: TGCGCCAGCAGCCAACAGTGGACAGGTTTCAATCAGCCCCAGCATTTT
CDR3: CASSQQWTGFNQPQHF

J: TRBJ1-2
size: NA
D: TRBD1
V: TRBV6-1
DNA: TGTGCCAGCAGTGAGGACAGGGTCGGTGGCTACACCTTC
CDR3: CASSEDRVGGYTF

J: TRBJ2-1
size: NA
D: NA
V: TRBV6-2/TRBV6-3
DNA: TGTGCCAGCAGCAACGCGGCATACGCGACGCGGTTCTTC
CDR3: CASSNAAYATRFF

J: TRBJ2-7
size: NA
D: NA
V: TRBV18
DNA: TGTGCCAGCTCAAGCGGACAGCCGAGGGAGCAGTACTTC
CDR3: CASSSGQPREQYF

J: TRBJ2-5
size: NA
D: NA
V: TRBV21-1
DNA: TGTGCCAGCAGCAAAGAGACTGACAGGGGCCTCCAGACCCAGTACTTC
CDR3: CASSKETDRGLQTQYF

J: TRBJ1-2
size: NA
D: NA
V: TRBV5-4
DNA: TGTGCCAGCAGCTTGGAAATCGGCAGGGCCTATGGCTACACCTTC
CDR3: CASSLEIGRAYGYTF

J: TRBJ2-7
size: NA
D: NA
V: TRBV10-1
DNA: TGCGCCAGCAGTGACGCTTTTCCGGGAGTATCCTACGAGCAGTACTTC
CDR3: CASSDAFPGVSYEQYF

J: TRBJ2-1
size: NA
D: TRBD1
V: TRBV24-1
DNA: TGTGCCACCAGTGACCCATACACCGGGACAGGAGGGTTCAATGAGCAGTTCTTC
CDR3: CATSDPYTGTGGFNEQFF

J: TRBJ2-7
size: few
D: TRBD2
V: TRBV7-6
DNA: TGTGCCAGCAGCTCCGAACTAGCGGGAAACTCCTACGAGCAGTACTTC
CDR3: CASSSELAGNSYEQYF

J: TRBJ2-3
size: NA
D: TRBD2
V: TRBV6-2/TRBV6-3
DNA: TGTGCCAGCAGTTCCGGACTAGTCTCAGGAAAAGATACGCAGTATTTT
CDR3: CASSSGLVSGKDTQYF

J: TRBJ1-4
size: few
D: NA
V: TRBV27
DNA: TGTGCCAGCAGGAGGCAGGGAGAAAAACTGTTTTTT
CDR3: CASRRQGEKLFF

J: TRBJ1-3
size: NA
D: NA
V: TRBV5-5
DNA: TGTGCCAGCAGCTTGGTAGGAGGGACCTCTGGAAACACCATATATTTT
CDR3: CASSLVGGTSGNTIYF

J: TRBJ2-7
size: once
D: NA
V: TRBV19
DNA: TGTGCCACCCGCGATCGGGAACCGACCGAGCAGTACTTC
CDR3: CATRDREPTEQYF

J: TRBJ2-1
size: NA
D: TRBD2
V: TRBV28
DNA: TGTGCCAGCAGTCCCGGCGGGAGCTCCTACAATGAGCAGTTCTTC
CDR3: CASSPGGSSYNEQFF

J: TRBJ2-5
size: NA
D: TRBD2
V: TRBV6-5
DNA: TGTGCCAGCAGAGGTTCAATAGCGGGAGGAGAGACCCAGTACTTC
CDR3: CASRGSIAGGETQYF

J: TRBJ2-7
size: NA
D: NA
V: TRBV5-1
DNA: TGTGCCAGCAGCTCCCCTCACGAGCAGTACTTC
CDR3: CASSSPHEQYF

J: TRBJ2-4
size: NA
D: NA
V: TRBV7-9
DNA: TGTGCCAGCAGTGCCATCGAGGATAACATTCAGTACTTC
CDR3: CASSAIEDNIQYF

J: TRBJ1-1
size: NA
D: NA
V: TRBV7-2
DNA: TGTGCCAGCAGCTTAATGCATAGGGGTAACACTGAAGCTTTCTTT
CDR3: CASSLMHRGNTEAFF

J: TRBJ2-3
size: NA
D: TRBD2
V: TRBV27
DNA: TGTGCCAGCAACTGGAACGGGAGGGGAACAGATACGCAGTATTTT
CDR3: CASNWNGRGTDTQYF

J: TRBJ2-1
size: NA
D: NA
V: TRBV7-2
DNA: TGTGCCAGCAGCTTAGACCCCCTGGGCCAGGGGGGCAATGAGCAGTTCTTC
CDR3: CASSLDPLGQGGNEQFF

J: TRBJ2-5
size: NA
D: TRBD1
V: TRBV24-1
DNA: TGTGCCACCAGTGAGGGACAGTCGGAGACCCAGTACTTC
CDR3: CATSEGQSETQYF

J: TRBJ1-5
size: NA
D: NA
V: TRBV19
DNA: TGTGCCAGTAGTATAGGGGGAGGATTCCATCAGCCCCAGCATTTT
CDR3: CASSIGGGFHQPQHF

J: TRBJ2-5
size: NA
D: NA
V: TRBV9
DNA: TGTGCCAGCAGCGTCCAGGGTCAAGAGACCCAGTACTTC
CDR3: CASSVQGQETQYF

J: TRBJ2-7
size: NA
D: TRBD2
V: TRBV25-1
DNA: TGTGCCAGCAGTGAATCCCGGGGTAGCGGGAGGGCCGGGAACGAGCAGTACTTC
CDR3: CASSESRGSGRAGNEQYF

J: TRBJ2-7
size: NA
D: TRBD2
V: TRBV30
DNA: TGTGCCTGGAGTGGGCCCCCCGCAGCGGGAGGGTACGAGCAGTACTTC
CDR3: CAWSGPPAAGGYEQYF

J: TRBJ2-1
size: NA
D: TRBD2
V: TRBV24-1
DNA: TGTGCCACCAGTGATCCTAGCGGGGAATCCTACAATGAGCAGTTCTTC
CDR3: CATSDPSGESYNEQFF

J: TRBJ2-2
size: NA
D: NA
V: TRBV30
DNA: TGTGCCTGGAGGTTATACTCCGGGGAGCTGTTTTTT
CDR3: CAWRLYSGELFF

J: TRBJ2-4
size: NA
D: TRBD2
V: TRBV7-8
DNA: TGTGCCAGCAGCTTACTCTTTAGCGGGAGAAAGGGGGGCGACATTCAGTACTTC
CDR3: CASSLLFSGRKGGDIQYF